This T cell receptor (beta chain) appears in the sequencing data of a study of CD8+ T cells in alopecia areata listed by TCRdb under 2018. Regarding the complete study: High-throughput TCRbeta sequencing was used to examine T cell clonal expansion in alopecia areata in both the C3H/HeJ mouse model and human patients. In humans, TCRbeta sequencing was performed on scalp tissue and on sorted CD4+ and CD8+ peripheral blood T cells from healthy controls and from patients with patchy or totalis/universalis alopecia areata. RNA came from the PAXgene miRNA kit for fixed scalp, the miRNeasy kit for PBMCs, and the RNeasy kit for mouse skin. Scalp clonality was compared among normal scalp (n=4), patchy alopecia areata scalp (n=8), and alopecia totalis/universalis scalp (n=8). TCRbeta CDR3 regions were amplified by immunoSEQ multiplex PCR with 35 Vbeta forward and 13 Jbeta reverse primers. Here is what the overall study found, with its caveats: Compared with normal scalp, lesional scalp had higher clonality and more expanded CD8+ clones, particularly in alopecia totalis/universalis, a pattern that suggests antigenic drive. Resident alphabeta T cells in normal human skin are also sequenced, complicating scalp TCR repertoire analysis, unlike mouse skin dominated by gammadelta T cells. TCR sequences shared between patients were less clear than in mice, possibly partly because of HLA diversity in the patient population.

From the germline V gene, CDR1 is MGHRA and CDR2 is YSYEKL. V and J are trimmed by 4 bases and 0 bases, and the gene matches miss 4 bases of the junction. The CDR3 runs 15 residues from the cysteine to the phenylalanine. The CDR3 DNA has 45 bases and is translated from base 1. Points on this clone: Its binding antigen is unknown. Base qualities are missing; no much larger clone stands one base away.

Preparation of the library involved the immunoSEQ multiplex PCR assay. To provide template for TCR sequencing, every sample had RNA extracted and reverse transcribed into cDNA. SuperScript III was used for first-strand cDNA synthesis, primed with a 2:1 mix of oligo-dT and random hexamers. A synthetic immune receptor repertoire was used to gauge amplification bias, and whatever bias remained was removed computationally. For the original study's pipeline: Raw reads were preprocessed to remove errors, and CDR3 was defined according to IMGT conventions as the region from the conserved cysteine to phenylalanine. Clonality was computed as 1 minus the Shannon entropy, with the entropy normalized by log2 of the number of productive unique TCRs. Whether each scalp clone was CD4 or CD8 was inferred by checking scalp TCRbeta sequences against the CD4 and CD8 repertoires from sorted blood. In TCRdb, the immuneACCESS table is reduced to in-frame sequences with V and J assigned. These tables do not hold every clone; where another copy was compared, an unresolved V gene accounts for under half, and the others remain unexplained. V, J and clone size are those of that table, while D and trimming were read from the DNA. The sample includes 95,000 to 120,000 clones, with almost 60% observed a single time. Together, the top ten hold around 20% of the sample.

PBMCs were separated by density centrifugation and stained for CD3, CD4 and CD8, after which CD4+ and CD8+ T cells were sorted on a FACSAria. Scalp biopsies and blood samples were provided by unaffected controls. Sequenced sample: CD8+ T cells sorted from blood. This sequence originates from a human donor in good health. The sequence joins TRBV4-1 to TRBJ2-7, with TRBD2 identical over 9 junction bases. The CDR3 region reads CASSRGLAHSYEQYF. The DNA is TGCGCCAGCAGCCGAGGACTAGCGCACTCCTACGAGCAGTACTTC.